The 11 T cell receptor beta chains given below trace back to one sample, sequenced in a study of early T cells in non-severe SARS-CoV-2 infection. TCRdb reprocessed the 5' RACE reads via MiXCR and lists one record per CDR3 protein. The sample holds roughly 80,000 distinct CDR3 sequences; around 16% are singletons and the top ten take roughly 12%. Sequencing was carried out using whole blood. These receptors were obtained from an adult who was a healthcare worker with PCR-confirmed SARS-CoV-2 infection or an uninfected control (not recorded which).

This clonotype was counted many times. The J gene is TRBJ2-6, the V gene TRBV7-2, with D possibly being TRBD1 or TRBD2 (5 bases each). The CDR3 runs to 16 residues. CDR1 and CDR2 (germline): SGHTA, FQGNSA. The germline V and J ends were trimmed by 6 bases and 0 bases, with 12 bases remaining between them. CDR3 sequence: CASSTDGASGANVLTF. DNA of the CDR3: TGTGCCAGCAGTACCGACGGGGCCTCTGGGGCCAACGTCCTGACTTTC.

This clonotype was seen only a few times. Here the CDR3 DNA reads TGCAGCGTTGGAGGGGCAGGCATCCGTGGCTACACCTTC. This gives the protein CSVGGAGIRGYTF. The chain carries TRBV29-1 and TRBJ1-2; D is perhaps TRBD1 (5 bases). The CDR3 has 13 residues. Germline CDR1 reads SQVTM; CDR2 reads ANQGSEA. Trimming took 4 bases from V and 7 from J, leaving 16 bases between them.

V and J are TRBV11-2 and TRBJ2-1; either TRBD1 or TRBD2 may supply D (5 bases each). CDR3 length: 17 amino acids. Germline CDR1 SGHAT, CDR2 FQNNGV. V dropped 1 base and J dropped 0 bases, with 13 bases sitting between them. The CDR3 is CASSLVGTDSSYNEQFF. For the CDR3, the DNA is TGTGCCAGCAGCTTAGTCGGGACGGATAGCTCCTACAATGAGCAGTTCTTC.

With respect to this clonotype: This may arise from a read error, as a much more abundant clone is one base away. This chain links TRBV13 with TRBJ1-1, with D unresolved. Germline V gives CDR1 PRHDT, CDR2 FYEKMQ (reference sequence). V lost 2 bases to trimming and J lost 1 base, with 5 bases between them. The CDR3 has 13 amino acids. The CDR3 DNA reads as TGTGCCAGCAGCTTAAAGGCGAACACTGAAGCTTTCTTT. This sequence encodes CASSLKANTEAFF.

This clonotype showed up just a few times. The V and J genes are TRBV19 and TRBJ2-1; D remains unclear. This CDR3 is built from 15 residues. Deletions cut 5 bases from V and 0 bases from J, with 11 bases between. Germline CDR1 and CDR2: LNHDA and SQIVND (reference sequence). CDR3 region: CASSDKLSSYNEQFF. CDR3 nucleotides: TGTGCCAGTAGTGACAAATTGAGCTCCTACAATGAGCAGTTCTTC.

This clonotype was seen more than once but under ten times. The chain joins TRBV29-1 to TRBJ1-3, with a possible D match to TRBD1 (5 bases). Germline loops: CDR1 SQVTM, CDR2 ANQGSEA. This CDR3 is built from 13 residues. V lost 4 bases and J 0 bases, leaving 7 bases between the germline ends. The CDR3 region is CSVGQSSGNTIYF. In DNA, the CDR3 is TGCAGCGTTGGACAGAGCTCTGGAAACACCATATATTTT.

The chain recombines TRBV5-1 with TRBJ1-6; D is perhaps TRBD1 (5 bases). From germline, CDR1 is SGHRS and CDR2 YFSETQ. Trimming cost V 1 base and J 14 bases, with 16 bases left between them. The CDR3 runs 14 residues. The CDR3 coding sequence is TGCGCCAGCAGCTTGTCCGGACAAGAACCCTCCCTCCACTTT. Protein sequence: CASSLSGQEPSLHF.

The CDR3 sequence is CASSFNTDTQYF. The CDR3 region has the DNA TGTGCCAGCAGCTTCAACACAGATACGCAGTATTTT. V is TRBV11-3 and J is TRBJ2-3; D is unclear. V lost 3 bases and J lost 2, with 3 bases in between. CDR3 length equals 12 residues. CDR1 is SGHNT, CDR2 YENEEA, per germline.

This clonotype has a single count. Since no conserved phenylalanine or tryptophan closes the CDR3, a read error is the likely cause. J is TRBJ2-5 and V is TRBV5-1, with 7 bases aligning to TRBD2. Germline CDR1 and CDR2: SGHRS and YFSETQ. This CDR3 is built from 15 residues. Unmatched junction bases numbered 2, after V lost 0 bases and J lost 0 bases. CDR3 coding DNA: TGCGCCAGCAGCTTGGAAGGACTAGACCAAGAGACCCAGTACTCC. Residues: CASSLEGLDQETQYS.

This clonotype came up a few times. The chain links TRBV27 to TRBJ2-7; D not certain. This CDR3 region has 16 residues. V dropped 8 bases and J dropped 3 bases, with 23 bases sitting between them. Per germline, CDR1 MNHEY and CDR2 SMNVEV (reference sequence). CDR3 sequence reads: CASGSGLDVGGYEQYF. CDR3 DNA: TGTGCCAGCGGTTCCGGTCTCGACGTCGGTGGCTACGAGCAGTACTTC.

V gene TRBV5-1 combines with J gene TRBJ1-6; perhaps TRBD1 as D (6 bases). Trimming took off 1 base at V and 0 bases at J, with 14 bases between the two ends. Germline assignment: CDR1 SGHRS and CDR2 YFSETQ. The CDR3 loop spans 18 amino acids. The CDR3 DNA sequence: TGCGCCAGCAGCTTGAAGGGGACGGACAGCTCCTATAATTCACCCCTCCACTTT. Translation: CASSLKGTDSSYNSPLHF. The full variable domain, rest sourced from reference TRBV5-1 and TRBJ1-6, is KAGVTQTPRYLIKTRGQQVTLSCSPISGHRSVSWYQQTPGQGLQFLFEYFSETQRNKGNFPGRFSGRQFSNSRSEMNVSTLELGDSALYLCASSLKGTDSSYNSPLHFGNGTRLTVT.